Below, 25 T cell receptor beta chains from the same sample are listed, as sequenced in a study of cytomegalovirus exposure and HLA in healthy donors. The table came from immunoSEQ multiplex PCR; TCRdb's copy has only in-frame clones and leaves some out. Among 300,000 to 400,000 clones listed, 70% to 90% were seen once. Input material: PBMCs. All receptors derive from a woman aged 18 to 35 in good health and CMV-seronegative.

For the CDR3, the DNA is TGTGCCAGCAGTTGGGCCGAGGGAAACCCATTCTATGGCTACACCTTC. Its translation: CASSWAEGNPFYGYTF. The chain employs TRBV27 and TRBJ1-2; D remains unclear. This CDR3 is 16 amino acids long. Per germline, CDR1 MNHEY and CDR2 SMNVEV (reference sequence). Trimming removed 4 bases at V and 4 bases at J, with 19 bases between.

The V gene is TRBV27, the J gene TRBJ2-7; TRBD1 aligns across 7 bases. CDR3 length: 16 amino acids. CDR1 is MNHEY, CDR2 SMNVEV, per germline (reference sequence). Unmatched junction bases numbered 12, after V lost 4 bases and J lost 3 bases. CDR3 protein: CASSSVMGQTFYEQYF. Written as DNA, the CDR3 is TGTGCCAGCAGTTCAGTAATGGGACAGACTTTCTACGAGCAGTACTTC.

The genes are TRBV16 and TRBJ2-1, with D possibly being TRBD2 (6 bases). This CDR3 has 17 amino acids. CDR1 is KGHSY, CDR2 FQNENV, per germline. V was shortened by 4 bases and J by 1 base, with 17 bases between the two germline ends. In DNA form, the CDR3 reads TGTGCCAGCAGCCGAACGACCGGGACTGCTTCCTACAATGAGCAGTTCTTC. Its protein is CASSRTTGTASYNEQFF.

The CDR3 loop reads CASSEKLRKDIQYF. In nucleotides, the CDR3 is TGTGCCAGCAGTGAAAAACTGAGGAAGGACATTCAGTACTTC. The chain has TRBV2 and TRBJ2-4, with D unresolved. Trimming removed 2 bases at V and 8 bases at J, with 13 bases between. CDR1 and CDR2 (germline): SNHLY, FYNNEI. The length of the CDR3 is 14 residues.

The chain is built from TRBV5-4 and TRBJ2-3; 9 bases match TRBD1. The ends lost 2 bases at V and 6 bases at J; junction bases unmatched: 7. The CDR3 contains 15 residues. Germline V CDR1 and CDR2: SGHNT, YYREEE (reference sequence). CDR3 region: CASSFRDRVSDTQYF. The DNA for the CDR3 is TGTGCCAGCAGCTTCCGGGACAGGGTCTCCGATACGCAGTATTTT.

For the CDR3, the DNA is TGTGCCAGTAGTTCCAGGGGTGGCTACACCTTC. Translated: CASSSRGGYTF. V usage is TRBV19 and J usage is TRBJ1-2; tentative D call: TRBD1 (6 bases). Trimming took 5 bases from V and 7 from J, leaving 8 bases between them. The CDR3 covers 11 residues. Looked up from germline, CDR1 is LNHDA and CDR2 is SQIVND (reference sequence).

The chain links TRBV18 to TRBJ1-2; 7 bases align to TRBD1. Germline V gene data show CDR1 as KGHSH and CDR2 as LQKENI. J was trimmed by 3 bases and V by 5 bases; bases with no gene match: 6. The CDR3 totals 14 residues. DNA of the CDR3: TGTGCCAGCTCAACCGGGACAGTCGACTATGGCTACACCTTC. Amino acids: CASSTGTVDYGYTF.

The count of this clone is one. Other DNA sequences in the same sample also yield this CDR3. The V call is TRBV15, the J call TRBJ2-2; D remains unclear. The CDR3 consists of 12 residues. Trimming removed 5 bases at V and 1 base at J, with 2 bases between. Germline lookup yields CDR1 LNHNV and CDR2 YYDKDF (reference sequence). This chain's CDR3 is CATSLNTGELFF. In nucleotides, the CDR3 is TGTGCCACCAGCCTGAACACCGGGGAGCTGTTTTTT. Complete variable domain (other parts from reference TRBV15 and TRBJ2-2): DAMVIQNPRYQVTQFGKPVTLSCSQTLNHNVMYWYQQKSSQAPKLLFHYYDKDFNNEADTPDNFQSRRPNTSFCFLDIRSPGLGDTAMYLCATSLNTGELFFGEGSRLTVL.

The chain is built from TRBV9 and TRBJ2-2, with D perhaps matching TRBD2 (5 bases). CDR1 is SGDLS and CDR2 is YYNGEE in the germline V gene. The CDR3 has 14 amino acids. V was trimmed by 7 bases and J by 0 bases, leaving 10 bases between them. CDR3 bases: TGTGCCAGCGAACAGCGGCCGAACACCGGGGAGCTGTTTTTT. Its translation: CASEQRPNTGELFF.

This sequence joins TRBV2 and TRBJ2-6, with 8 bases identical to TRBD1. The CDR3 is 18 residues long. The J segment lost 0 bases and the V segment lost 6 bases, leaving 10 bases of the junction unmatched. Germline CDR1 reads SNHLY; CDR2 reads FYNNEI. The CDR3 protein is CASSPGQGAPSGANVLTF. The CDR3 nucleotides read TGTGCCAGCAGCCCAGGGCAGGGGGCTCCCTCTGGGGCCAACGTCCTGACTTTC.

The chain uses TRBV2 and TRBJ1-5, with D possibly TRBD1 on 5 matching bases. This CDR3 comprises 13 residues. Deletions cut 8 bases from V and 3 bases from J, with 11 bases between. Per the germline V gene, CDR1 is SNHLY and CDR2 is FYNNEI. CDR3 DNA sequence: TGTGCCAGCGGCAGGGCAAACAATCAGCCCCAGCATTTT. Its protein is CASGRANNQPQHF.

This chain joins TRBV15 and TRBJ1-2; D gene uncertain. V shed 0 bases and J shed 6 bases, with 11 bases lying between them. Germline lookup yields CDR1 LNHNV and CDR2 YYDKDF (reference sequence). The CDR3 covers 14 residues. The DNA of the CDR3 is TGTGCCACCAGCAGAGATGCGGCACCTGATGGCTACACCTTC. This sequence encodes CATSRDAAPDGYTF.

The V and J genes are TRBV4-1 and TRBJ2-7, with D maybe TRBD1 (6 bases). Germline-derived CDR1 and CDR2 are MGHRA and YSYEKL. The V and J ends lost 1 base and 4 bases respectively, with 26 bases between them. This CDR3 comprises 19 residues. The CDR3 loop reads CASSQAKLQGQRPAYEQYF. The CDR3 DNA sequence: TGCGCCAGCAGCCAAGCGAAGTTACAGGGTCAAAGGCCGGCGTACGAGCAGTACTTC.

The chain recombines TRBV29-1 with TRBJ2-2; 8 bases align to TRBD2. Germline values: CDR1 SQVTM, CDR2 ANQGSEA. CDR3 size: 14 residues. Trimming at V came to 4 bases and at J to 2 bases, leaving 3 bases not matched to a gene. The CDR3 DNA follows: TGCAGCGTTGGGACTAGCAGTAACACCGGGGAGCTGTTTTTT. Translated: CSVGTSSNTGELFF.

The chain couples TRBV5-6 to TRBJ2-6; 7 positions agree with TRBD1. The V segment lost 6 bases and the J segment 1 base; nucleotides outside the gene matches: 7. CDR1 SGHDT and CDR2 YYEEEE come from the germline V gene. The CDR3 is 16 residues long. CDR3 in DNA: TGTGCCAGCATTCGCAGGGGGACATCTGGGGCCAACGTCCTGACTTTC. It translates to CASIRRGTSGANVLTF.

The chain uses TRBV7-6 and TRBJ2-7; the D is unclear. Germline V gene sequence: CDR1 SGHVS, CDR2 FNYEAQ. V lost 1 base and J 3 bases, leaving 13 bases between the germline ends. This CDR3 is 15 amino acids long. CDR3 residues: CASSLGPTPGYEQYF. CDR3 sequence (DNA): TGTGCCAGCAGCTTAGGCCCGACCCCGGGCTACGAGCAGTACTTC.

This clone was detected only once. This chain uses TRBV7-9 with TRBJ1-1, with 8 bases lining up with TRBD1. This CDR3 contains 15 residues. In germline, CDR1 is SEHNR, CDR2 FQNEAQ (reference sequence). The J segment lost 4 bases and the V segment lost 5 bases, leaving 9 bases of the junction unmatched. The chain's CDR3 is CASSASGGGGTEAFF. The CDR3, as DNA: TGTGCCAGCAGCGCTTCAGGGGGCGGCGGCACTGAAGCTTTCTTT.

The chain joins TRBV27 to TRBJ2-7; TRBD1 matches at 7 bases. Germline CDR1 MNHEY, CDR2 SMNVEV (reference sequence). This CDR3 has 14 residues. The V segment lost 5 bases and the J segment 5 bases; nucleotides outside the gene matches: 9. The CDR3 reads CASSLDRERNEQYF. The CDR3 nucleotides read TGTGCCAGCAGTCTCGACAGGGAGAGGAACGAGCAGTACTTC.

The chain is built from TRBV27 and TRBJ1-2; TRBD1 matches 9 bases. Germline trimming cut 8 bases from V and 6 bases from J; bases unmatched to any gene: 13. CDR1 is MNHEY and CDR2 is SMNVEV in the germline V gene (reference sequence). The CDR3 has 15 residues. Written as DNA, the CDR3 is TGTGCCAGCGGACCGGGGGTGGGACAGGGAGATGGCTACACCTTC. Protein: CASGPGVGQGDGYTF.

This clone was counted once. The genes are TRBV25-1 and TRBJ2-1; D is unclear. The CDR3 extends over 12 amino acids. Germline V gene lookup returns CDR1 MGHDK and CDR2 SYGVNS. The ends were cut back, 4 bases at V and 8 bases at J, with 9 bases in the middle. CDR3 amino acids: CASSVGPHEQFF. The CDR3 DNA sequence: TGTGCCAGCAGTGTCGGTCCTCATGAGCAGTTCTTC. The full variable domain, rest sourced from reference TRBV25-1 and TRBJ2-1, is EADIYQTPRYLVIGTGKKITLECSQTMGHDKMYWYQQDPGMELHLIHYSYGVNSTEKGDLSSESTVSRIRTEHFPLTLESARPSHTSQYLCASSVGPHEQFFGPGTRLTVL.

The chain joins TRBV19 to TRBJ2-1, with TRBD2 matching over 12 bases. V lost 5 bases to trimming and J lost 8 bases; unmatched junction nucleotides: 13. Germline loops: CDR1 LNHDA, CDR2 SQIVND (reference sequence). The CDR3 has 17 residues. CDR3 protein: CASSRGPLAGGGDEQFF. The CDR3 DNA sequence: TGTGCCAGTAGTCGCGGGCCGCTAGCGGGAGGGGGTGATGAGCAGTTCTTC.

CDR3 coding DNA: TGTGCCAGCAGTGAAATAGCGAACACTGAAGCTTTCTTT. Translating it yields CASSEIANTEAFF. This rearrangement joins TRBV6-1 to TRBJ1-1; D is ambiguous. The CDR3 is 13 amino acids. The germline CDR1 and CDR2 sequences are MNHNS and SASEGT. V was pared by 2 bases and J by 1 base, with 5 bases between.

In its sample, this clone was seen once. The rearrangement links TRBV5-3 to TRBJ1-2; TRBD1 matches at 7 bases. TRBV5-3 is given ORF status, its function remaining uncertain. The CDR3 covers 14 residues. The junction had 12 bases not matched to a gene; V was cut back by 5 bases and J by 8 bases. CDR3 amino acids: CARRFGQAPWGYTF. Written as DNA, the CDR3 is TGTGCCAGAAGATTCGGACAGGCCCCCTGGGGCTACACCTTC.

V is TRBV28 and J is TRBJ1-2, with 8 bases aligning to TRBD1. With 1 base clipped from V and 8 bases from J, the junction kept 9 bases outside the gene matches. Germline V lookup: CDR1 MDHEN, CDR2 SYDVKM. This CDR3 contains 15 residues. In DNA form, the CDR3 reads TGTGCCAGCAGTTTATTGGCGACAGGGGCTTTCGGCTACACCTTC. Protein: CASSLLATGAFGYTF.

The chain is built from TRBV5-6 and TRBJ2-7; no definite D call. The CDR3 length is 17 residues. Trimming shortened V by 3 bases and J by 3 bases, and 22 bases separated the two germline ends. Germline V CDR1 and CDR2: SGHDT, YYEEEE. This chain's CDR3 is CASSSPTTRLNGYEQYF. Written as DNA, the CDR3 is TGTGCCAGCAGCTCTCCTACGACTCGTTTAAACGGCTACGAGCAGTACTTC. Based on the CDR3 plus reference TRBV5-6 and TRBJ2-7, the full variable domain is DAGVTQSPTHLIKTRGQQVTLRCSPKSGHDTVSWYQQALGQGPQFIFQYYEEEERQRGNFPDRFSGHQFPNYSSELNVNALLLGDSALYLCASSSPTTRLNGYEQYFGPGTRLTVT.